These 5 T cell receptor beta chains were all obtained from the same sample, sequenced in a study of blood T cell repertoires in COVID-19 (dated by TCRdb to about 2020). Libraries were made using the immunoSEQ multiplex PCR assay. TCRdb's version of the immuneACCESS table is confined to in-frame rearrangements and falls short of the full clone set. An unresolved V gene accounts for under half of the shortfall where checked; the remainder is of unknown origin. The sample contains 250,000 to 300,000 clones, around 90% of them found a single time. The ten largest clones capture approximately 1% of the sample. Sequenced: PBMCs or T cells enriched from blood (not recorded which). All receptors derive from a woman in her thirties who had recovered from COVID-19.

CDR3 coding DNA: TGTGCCAGCAGTACATCTAACTATGGCTACACCTTC. Its protein product is CASSTSNYGYTF. The rearrangement uses TRBV6-5 and TRBJ1-2; D is ambiguous. Germline V gene lookup returns CDR1 MNHEY and CDR2 SVGAGI. Between the trimmed V and J ends, which lost 5 bases and 0 bases, there was a span of 4 bases. The CDR3 loop spans 12 amino acids.

The gene calls are TRBV7-2 and TRBJ2-7, with TRBD1 identical over 7 bases. CDR1 SGHTA and CDR2 FQGNSA come from the germline V gene. The ends lost 2 bases at V and 2 bases at J; junction bases unmatched: 9. The CDR3 runs 16 residues. For the CDR3, the DNA is TGTGCCAGCAGCTTACTCAGGGGACAGAAGCCCTACGAGCAGTACTTC. This codes for CASSLLRGQKPYEQYF.

This clone was observed a single time. The gene calls are TRBV18 and TRBJ2-7, with D perhaps matching TRBD1 (5 bases). V dropped 2 bases and J dropped 2 bases, with 7 bases sitting between them. CDR3 length: 13 residues. Germline-derived CDR1 and CDR2 are KGHSH and LQKENI. CDR3 protein: CASSPAGPYEQYF. The CDR3 DNA reads TGTGCCAGCTCACCAGCAGGGCCCTACGAGCAGTACTTC.

This rearrangement joins TRBV10-3 to TRBJ2-2; 7 bases line up with TRBD2. V was clipped by 4 bases and J by 5 bases; unmatched bases: 13. This CDR3 region has 17 residues. Per germline, CDR1 ENHRY and CDR2 SYGVKD. The CDR3 sequence is CAISVEEGGPITGELFF. The CDR3 DNA sequence: TGTGCCATCAGTGTCGAGGAGGGAGGGCCTATTACCGGGGAGCTGTTTTTT.

V is TRBV11-3 and J is TRBJ2-3; D may be TRBD2 (5 bases). The CDR3 contains 14 residues. Germline CDR1 reads SGHNT; CDR2 reads YENEEA. Between the trimmed V and J ends, which lost 2 bases and 4 bases, there was a span of 10 bases. CDR3 sequence reads: CASSLREDPDTQYF. CDR3 nucleotides: TGTGCCAGCAGCTTACGGGAAGACCCAGATACGCAGTATTTT. The variable domain in full, completed from reference TRBV11-3 and TRBJ2-3, reads EAGVVQSPRYKIIEKKQPVAFWCNPISGHNTLYWYLQNLGQGPELLIRYENEEAVDDSQLPKDRFSAERLKGVDSTLKIQPAELGDSAVYLCASSLREDPDTQYFGPGTRLTVL.